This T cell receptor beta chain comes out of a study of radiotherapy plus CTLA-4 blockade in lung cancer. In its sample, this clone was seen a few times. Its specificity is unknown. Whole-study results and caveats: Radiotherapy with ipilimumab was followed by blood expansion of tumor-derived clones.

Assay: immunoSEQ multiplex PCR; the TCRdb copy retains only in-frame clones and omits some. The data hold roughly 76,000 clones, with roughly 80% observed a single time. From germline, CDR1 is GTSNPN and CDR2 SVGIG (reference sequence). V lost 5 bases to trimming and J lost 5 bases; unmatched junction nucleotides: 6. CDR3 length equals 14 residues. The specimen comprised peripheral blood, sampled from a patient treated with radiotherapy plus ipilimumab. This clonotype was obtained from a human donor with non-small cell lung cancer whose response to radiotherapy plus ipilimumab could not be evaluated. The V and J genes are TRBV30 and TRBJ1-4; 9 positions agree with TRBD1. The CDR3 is CAWRGTGRNEKLFF. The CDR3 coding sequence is TGTGCCTGGCGCGGGACAGGGCGAAATGAAAAACTGTTTTTT. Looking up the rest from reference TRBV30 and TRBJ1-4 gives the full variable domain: SQTIHQWPATLVQPVGSPLSLECTVEGTSNPNLYWYRQAAGRGLQLLFYSVGIGQISSEVPQNLSASRPQDRQFILSSKKLLLSDSGFYLCAWRGTGRNEKLFFGSGTQLSVL.